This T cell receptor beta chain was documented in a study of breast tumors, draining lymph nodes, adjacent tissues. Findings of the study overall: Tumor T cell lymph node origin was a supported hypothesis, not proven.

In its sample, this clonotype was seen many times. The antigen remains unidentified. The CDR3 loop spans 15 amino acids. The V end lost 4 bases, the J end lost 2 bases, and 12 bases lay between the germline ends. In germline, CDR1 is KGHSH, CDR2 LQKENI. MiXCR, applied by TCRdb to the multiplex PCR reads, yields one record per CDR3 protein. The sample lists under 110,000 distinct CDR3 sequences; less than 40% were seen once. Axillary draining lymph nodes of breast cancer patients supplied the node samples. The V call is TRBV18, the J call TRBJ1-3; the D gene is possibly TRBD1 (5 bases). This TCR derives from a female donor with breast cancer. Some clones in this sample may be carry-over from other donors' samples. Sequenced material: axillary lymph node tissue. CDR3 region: CASSRQGEAGNTIYF. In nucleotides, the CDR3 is TGTGCCAGCTCACGGCAGGGTGAGGCTGGAAACACCATATATTTT.